Below, 10 T cell receptor beta chains from the same sample are listed, as sequenced in a study of blood T cell repertoires in COVID-19. The repertoire was sequenced with immunoSEQ multiplex PCR; TCRdb's copy has only in-frame clones and lacks some. The top ten clones hold over 1.3% of a sample with about 300,000 clones, approximately 84% of them seen once. Sequencing was carried out using peripheral blood. The receptors were gathered from a human donor with COVID-19, enrolled during active disease. The donor label of this sample is uncertain.

This sequence joins TRBV5-1 and TRBJ2-5; possibly TRBD2 for D (7 bases). Germline V gives CDR1 SGHRS, CDR2 YFSETQ. Trimming cost V 4 bases and J 5 bases, with 18 bases left between them. This CDR3 is 15 amino acids long. The CDR3 reads CASSQNEGGGETQYF. The CDR3 region has the DNA TGCGCCAGCAGCCAGAATGAGGGGGGAGGGGAGACCCAGTACTTC.

J is TRBJ2-7 and V is TRBV7-2; the D gene is possibly TRBD2 (5 bases). CDR3 length: 13 residues. CDR1 is SGHTA and CDR2 is FQGNSA in the germline V gene. Trimming left V 6 bases short and J 11 bases short, with 20 bases between. CDR3 amino acids: CASRSSDSPSKYF. The CDR3 nucleotides read TGTGCCAGCAGATCTTCGGACTCCCCCTCCAAGTACTTC.

The chain uses TRBV9 and TRBJ1-1, with 10 bases lining up with TRBD1. The junction had 4 bases not matched to a gene; V was cut back by 0 bases and J by 11 bases. The CDR3 extends over 13 amino acids. The germline CDR1 and CDR2 sequences are SGDLS and YYNGEE. Written as DNA, the CDR3 is TGTGCCAGCAGCGTAGCGGGACAGGGGTTGGCTTTCTTT. It is translated as CASSVAGQGLAFF.

This clone has more than one count but fewer than ten. The V and J genes are TRBV27 and TRBJ2-5, with 9 positions matching TRBD1. The CDR3 loop spans 15 amino acids. V was clipped by 6 bases and J by 1 base; unmatched bases: 6. Per the germline V gene, CDR1 is MNHEY and CDR2 is SMNVEV (reference sequence). CDR3 sequence: CASSPNRGLQETQYF. The CDR3 DNA is TGTGCCAGCAGCCCTAACAGGGGGCTCCAAGAGACCCAGTACTTC.

The chain employs TRBV28 and TRBJ1-4, with D uncertain. The CDR3 contains 14 residues. V was shortened by 1 base and J by 6 bases, with 9 bases between the two germline ends. CDR1 and CDR2 from the germline V gene are MDHEN and SYDVKM. For the CDR3, the DNA is TGTGCCAGCAGTTTATCCTATCAGGATGAAAAACTGTTTTTT. Its protein is CASSLSYQDEKLFF.

This chain joins TRBV6-4 and TRBJ2-1, with D tentatively TRBD2 (6 bases). V lost 6 bases to trimming and J lost 9 bases, with 15 bases between them. CDR3 length equals 13 residues. Germline CDR1 and CDR2: MRHNA and SNTAGT. This CDR3 reads CASSREFLGEQFF. DNA for the CDR3: TGTGCCAGCAGCCGGGAGTTCCTGGGTGAGCAGTTCTTC.

The chain combines TRBV6-5 with TRBJ1-2, with unresolved D. Germline CDR1 and CDR2: MNHEY and SVGAGI. V lost 2 bases, J lost 3 bases, and 10 bases lay in between. CDR3 length equals 14 residues. This CDR3 reads CASSYTREDYGYTF. DNA for the CDR3: TGTGCCAGCAGTTACACTAGGGAGGACTATGGCTACACCTTC.

The count of this clone is one. The V call is TRBV7-9, the J call TRBJ2-1; D not certain. The CDR3 extends over 13 amino acids. V was cut by 5 bases and J by 6 bases, with 11 bases left in between. The germline CDR1 and CDR2 sequences are SEHNR and FQNEAQ (reference sequence). In nucleotides, the CDR3 is TGTGCCAGCAGCCTCGACTGGTCCAATGAGCAGTTCTTC. Translation: CASSLDWSNEQFF.

V usage is TRBV6-5 and J usage is TRBJ2-1, with 9 bases fitting TRBD1. Germline loops: CDR1 MNHEY, CDR2 SVGAGI. Trimming at V came to 2 bases and at J to 4 bases, leaving 6 bases not matched to a gene. CDR3 size: 16 residues. The CDR3 DNA follows: TGTGCCAGCAGTTACGCCGGGACAGGGCCATACAATGAGCAGTTCTTC. This encodes CASSYAGTGPYNEQFF.

The chain carries TRBV7-9 and TRBJ2-5; D is possibly TRBD2 (6 bases). The CDR3 length is 17 residues. CDR1 SEHNR and CDR2 FQNEAQ come from the germline V gene (reference sequence). Trimming left V 7 bases short and J 3 bases short, with 24 bases between. The CDR3 DNA is TGTGCCAGCAATACTCTGGGGAGGCGAGGTTCGGAAGAGACCCAGTACTTC. It codes for CASNTLGRRGSEETQYF.